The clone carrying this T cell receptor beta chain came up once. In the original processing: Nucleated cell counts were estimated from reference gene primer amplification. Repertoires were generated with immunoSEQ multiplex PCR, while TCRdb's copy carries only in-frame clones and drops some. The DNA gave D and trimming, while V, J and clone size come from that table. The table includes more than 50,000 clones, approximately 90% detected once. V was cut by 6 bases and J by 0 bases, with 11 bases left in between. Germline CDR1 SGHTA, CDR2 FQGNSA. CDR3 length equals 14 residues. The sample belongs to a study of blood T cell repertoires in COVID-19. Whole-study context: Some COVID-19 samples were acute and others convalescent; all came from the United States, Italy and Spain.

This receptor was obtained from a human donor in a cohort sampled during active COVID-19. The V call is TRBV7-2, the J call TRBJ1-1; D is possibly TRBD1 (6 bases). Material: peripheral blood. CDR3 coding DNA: TGTGCCAGCAGAACCACAGGGTTGAACACTGAAGCTTTCTTT. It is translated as CASRTTGLNTEAFF. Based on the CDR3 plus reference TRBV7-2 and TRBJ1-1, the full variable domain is GAGVSQSPSNKVTEKGKDVELRCDPISGHTALYWYRQSLGQGLEFLIYFQGNSAPDKSGLPSDRFSAERTGGSVSTLTIQRTQQEDSAVYLCASRTTGLNTEAFFGQGTRLTVV.